This TCR beta chain was captured in a study of CD8+ T cells in alopecia areata. Findings and caveats of the study: How baseline CD8+ expansion relates to response remains uncertain (there was one nonresponder). Sequenced scalp T cells also include alphabeta T cells resident in normal skin. Greater clonality was observed in lesional scalp samples, especially alopecia totalis/universalis, versus normal scalp.

RNA extraction and reverse transcription yielded cDNA as sequencing template. Repertoires were generated with immunoSEQ multiplex PCR, while TCRdb's copy carries only in-frame clones and drops some. Of approximately 140,000 clones in the sample, about 85% were seen once. Details on this clone: The antigen is undetermined.

Treatment meaning: oral pan-JAK inhibitor, 5-10 mg twice daily. Punch biopsies of lesional scalp, plus peripheral blood, were taken from alopecia areata patients. Germline values: CDR1 SEHNR, CDR2 FQNEAQ (reference sequence). CDR3 size: 18 residues. Trimming stripped 2 bases from V and 0 bases from J, with 19 bases between. The chain employs TRBV7-9 and TRBJ2-5; possibly TRBD1 or TRBD2 for D (6 bases each). The sequence was collected from a human donor with alopecia areata. The sample in question was CD8+ T cells sorted from blood, obtained at week 4, from a patient treated with tofacitinib. CDR3 bases: TGTGCCAGCAGCTTATCCGTCCCGCGAAGGGGGGACCAAGAGACCCAGTACTTC. The encoded protein is CASSLSVPRRGDQETQYF.